These T cell receptor beta chains were read from a single sample in a study of control samples from healthy donors and cancer patients. Only in-frame clones appear in the TCRdb table, and some are missing; sequencing was by immunoSEQ multiplex PCR. This sample has about 150,000 clones, with 90% to 95% found just once. The sequenced sample was blood. The receptor set was obtained from a man younger than 35 in good health. Each CDR3 is given with its conserved first and last residue. Where a row states a size, it is once, few, many or the class of an expanded clone; other rows omit it.

J gene | V gene | clone size | CDR3 length | CDR3 protein
TRBJ1-2 | TRBV7-9 | - | 15 | CASSLGDRGSSGYTF
TRBJ2-7 | TRBV11-3 | - | 12 | CARSDRSYEQYF
TRBJ2-7 | TRBV18 | - | 17 | CASSPAGVTDEPYEQYF
TRBJ2-3 | TRBV7-6 | - | 16 | CASSLRLAGSTDTQYF
TRBJ2-1 | TRBV5-1 | - | 19 | CASSLGLVGARILYNEQFF
TRBJ2-2 | TRBV18 | - | 13 | CASSPGNTGELFF
TRBJ2-2 | TRBV6-5 | - | 15 | CASSKGYAFTGELFF
TRBJ2-6 | TRBV9 | - | 18 | CASSAGAGLSSGANVLTF
TRBJ2-7 | TRBV30 | - | 12 | CAWTGRPYEQYF
TRBJ2-1 | TRBV20-1 | - | 11 | CSAPVWGSPVF
TRBJ2-3 | TRBV27 | - | 16 | CASSSRSTTGTDTQYF
TRBJ2-1 | TRBV5-1 | - | 11 | CASSARDEQFF
TRBJ2-2 | TRBV5-4 | - | 17 | CASSSPTRGRRAGELFF
TRBJ2-3 | TRBV7-9 | - | 14 | CASSFSLNTDTQYF
TRBJ2-7 | TRBV5-5 | - | 14 | CASSFGTNSYEQYF
TRBJ1-3 | TRBV19 | once | 13 | CASRGQSGNTIYF
TRBJ1-2 | TRBV9 | - | 12 | CASSVDDVRYTF
TRBJ1-1 | TRBV30 | - | 14 | CAWSPQLWNTEAFF
TRBJ1-5 | TRBV2 | - | 16 | CASEGQSIAGNQPQHF
TRBJ2-7 | TRBV5-1 | - | 15 | CASSLFGTGSYEQYF
TRBJ1-6 | TRBV28 | - | 13 | CASTTLAYAPLHF
TRBJ1-1 | TRBV4-1 | - | 15 | CASSQAASSLVRAFF
TRBJ2-2 | TRBV30 | - | 14 | CAWGLGLGTGELFF
TRBJ2-7 | TRBV7-8 | - | 16 | CASSPTRTWYQYEQYF
TRBJ2-5 | TRBV3-1/TRBV3-2 | - | 12 | CASSQGVGTQYF
TRBJ1-2 | TRBV9 | - | 16 | CASSATSQTGGAGYTF
TRBJ1-5 | TRBV23-1 | - | 21 | CASSQSSWDRSIGKGNQPQHF
TRBJ1-2 | TRBV4-2 | few | 14 | CASSPPPGYHGYTF
TRBJ1-2 | TRBV2 | many | 14 | CASYLRRINYGYTF
TRBJ2-3 | TRBV5-1 | - | 17 | CASSLAGSGKITDTQYF
TRBJ2-1 | TRBV27 | - | 15 | CASTWDDPSYNEQFF